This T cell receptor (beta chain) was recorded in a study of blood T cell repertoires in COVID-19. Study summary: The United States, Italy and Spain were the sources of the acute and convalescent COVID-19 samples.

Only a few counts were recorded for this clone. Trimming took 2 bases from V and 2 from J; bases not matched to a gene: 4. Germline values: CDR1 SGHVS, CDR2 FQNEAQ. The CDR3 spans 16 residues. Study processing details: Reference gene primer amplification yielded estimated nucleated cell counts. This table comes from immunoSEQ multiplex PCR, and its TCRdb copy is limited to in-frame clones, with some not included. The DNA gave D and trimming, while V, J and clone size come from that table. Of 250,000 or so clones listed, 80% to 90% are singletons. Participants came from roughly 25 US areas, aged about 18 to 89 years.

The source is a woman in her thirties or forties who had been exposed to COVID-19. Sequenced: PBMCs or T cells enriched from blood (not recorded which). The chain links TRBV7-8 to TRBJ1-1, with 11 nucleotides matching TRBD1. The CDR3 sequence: CASSLRDRGANTEAFF. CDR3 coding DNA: TGTGCCAGCAGCTTAAGGGACAGGGGGGCTAACACTGAAGCTTTCTTT.